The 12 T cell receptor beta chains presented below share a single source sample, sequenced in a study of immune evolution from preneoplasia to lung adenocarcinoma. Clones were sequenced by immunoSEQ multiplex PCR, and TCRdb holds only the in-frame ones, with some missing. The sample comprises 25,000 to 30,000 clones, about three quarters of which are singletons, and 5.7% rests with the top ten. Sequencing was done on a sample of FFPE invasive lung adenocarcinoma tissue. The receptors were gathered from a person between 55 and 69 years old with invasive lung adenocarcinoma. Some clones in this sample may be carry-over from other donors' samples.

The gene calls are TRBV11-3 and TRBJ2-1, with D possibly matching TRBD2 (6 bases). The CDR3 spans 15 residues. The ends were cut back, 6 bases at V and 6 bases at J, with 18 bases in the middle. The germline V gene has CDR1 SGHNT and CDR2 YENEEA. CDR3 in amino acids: CASSIGGIGGNEQFF. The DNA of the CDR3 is TGTGCCAGCAGTATCGGTGGGATCGGGGGCAATGAGCAGTTCTTC.

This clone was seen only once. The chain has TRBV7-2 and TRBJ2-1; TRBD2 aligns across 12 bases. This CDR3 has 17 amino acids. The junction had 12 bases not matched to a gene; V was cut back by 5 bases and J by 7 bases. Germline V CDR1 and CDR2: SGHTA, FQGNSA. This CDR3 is CASSPHPTSGSMNEQFF. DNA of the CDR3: TGTGCCAGCAGCCCTCACCCGACTAGCGGGAGTATGAATGAGCAGTTCTTC.

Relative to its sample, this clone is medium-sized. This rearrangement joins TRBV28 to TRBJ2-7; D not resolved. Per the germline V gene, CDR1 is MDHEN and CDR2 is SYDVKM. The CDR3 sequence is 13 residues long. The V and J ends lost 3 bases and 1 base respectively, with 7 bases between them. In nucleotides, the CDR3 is TGTGCCAGCAGTTTTCAGCCATCCTACGAGCAGTACTTC. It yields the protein CASSFQPSYEQYF. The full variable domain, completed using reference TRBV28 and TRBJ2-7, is DVKVTQSSRYLVKRTGEKVFLECVQDMDHENMFWYRQDPGLGLRLIYFSYDVKMKEKGDIPEGYSVSREKKERFSLILESASTNQTSMYLCASSFQPSYEQYFGPGTRLTVT.

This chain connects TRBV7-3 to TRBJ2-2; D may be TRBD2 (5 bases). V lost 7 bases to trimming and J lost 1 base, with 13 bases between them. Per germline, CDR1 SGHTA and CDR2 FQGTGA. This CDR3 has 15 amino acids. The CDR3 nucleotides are TGTGCCAGCATGGTATCCGGGATGAACACCGGGGAGCTGTTTTTT. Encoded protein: CASMVSGMNTGELFF.

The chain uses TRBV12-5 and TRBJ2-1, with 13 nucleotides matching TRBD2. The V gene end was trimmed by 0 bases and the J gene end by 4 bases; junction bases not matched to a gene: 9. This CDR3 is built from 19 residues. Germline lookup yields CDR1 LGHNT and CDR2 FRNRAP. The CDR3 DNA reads TGTGCTAGTGGTTTGGTTGGGAGGGGACTAGCGGGACGATACAATGAGCAGTTCTTC. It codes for CASGLVGRGLAGRYNEQFF. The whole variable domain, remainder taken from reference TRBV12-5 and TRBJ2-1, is DARVTQTPRHKVTEMGQEVTMRCQPILGHNTVFWYRQTMMQGLELLAYFRNRAPLDDSGMPKDRFSAEMPDATLATLKIQPSEPRDSAVYFCASGLVGRGLAGRYNEQFFGPGTRLTVL.

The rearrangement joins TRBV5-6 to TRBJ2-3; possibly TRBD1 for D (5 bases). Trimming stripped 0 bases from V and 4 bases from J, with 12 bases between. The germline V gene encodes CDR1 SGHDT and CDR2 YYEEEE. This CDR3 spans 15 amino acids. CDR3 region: CASSLAQDRADTQYF. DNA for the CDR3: TGTGCCAGCAGCTTGGCACAGGATAGGGCAGATACGCAGTATTTT.

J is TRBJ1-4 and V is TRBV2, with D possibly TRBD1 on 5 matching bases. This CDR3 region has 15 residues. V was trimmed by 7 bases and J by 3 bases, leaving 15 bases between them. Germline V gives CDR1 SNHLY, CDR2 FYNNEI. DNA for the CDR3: TGTGCCAGCAATCGGCAGGGCTCTGCTAATGAAAAACTGTTTTTT. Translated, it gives CASNRQGSANEKLFF.

The CDR3 sequence: CAISPDRGPPGTQYF. CDR3 coding DNA: TGTGCCATCAGCCCCGACAGGGGCCCGCCCGGTACGCAGTATTTT. The chain combines TRBV10-3 with TRBJ2-3, with 8 bases fitting TRBD1. The CDR3 is 15 residues long. CDR1 and CDR2 (germline): ENHRY, SYGVKD. The V gene end was trimmed by 6 bases and the J gene end by 8 bases; junction bases not matched to a gene: 13.

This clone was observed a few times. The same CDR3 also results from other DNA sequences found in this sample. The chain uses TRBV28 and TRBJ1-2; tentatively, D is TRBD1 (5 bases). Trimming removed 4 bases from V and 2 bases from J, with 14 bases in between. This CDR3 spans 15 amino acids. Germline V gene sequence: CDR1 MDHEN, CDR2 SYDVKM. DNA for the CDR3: TGTGCCAGCAGTTCGGCCCCGGGACGGAACTATGGCTACACCTTC. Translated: CASSSAPGRNYGYTF.

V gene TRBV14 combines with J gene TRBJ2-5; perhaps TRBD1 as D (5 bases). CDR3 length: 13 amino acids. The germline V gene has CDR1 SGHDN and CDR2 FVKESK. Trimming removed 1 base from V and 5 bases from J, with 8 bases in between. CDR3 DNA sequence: TGTGCCAGCAGCCAAGGGGGCTGGGAGACCCAGTACTTC. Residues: CASSQGGWETQYF.

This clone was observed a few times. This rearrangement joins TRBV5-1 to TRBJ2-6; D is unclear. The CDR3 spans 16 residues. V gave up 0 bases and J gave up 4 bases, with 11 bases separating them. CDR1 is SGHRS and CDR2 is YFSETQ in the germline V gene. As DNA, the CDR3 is TGCGCCAGCAGCTTGGTTTGGGTATCGGGGGCCAACGTCCTGACTTTC. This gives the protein CASSLVWVSGANVLTF.

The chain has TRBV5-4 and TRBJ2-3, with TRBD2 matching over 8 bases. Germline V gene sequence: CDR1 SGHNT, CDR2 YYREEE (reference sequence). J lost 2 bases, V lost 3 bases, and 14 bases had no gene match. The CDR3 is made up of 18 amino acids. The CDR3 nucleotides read TGTGCCAGCAGCTCCGGAGGGACTAGGAGTTCCCTCACAGATACGCAGTATTTT. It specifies CASSSGGTRSSLTDTQYF. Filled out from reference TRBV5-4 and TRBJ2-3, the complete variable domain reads ETGVTQSPTHLIKTRGQQVTLRCSSQSGHNTVSWYQQALGQGPQFIFQYYREEENGRGNFPPRFSGLQFPNYSSELNVNALELDDSALYLCASSSGGTRSSLTDTQYFGPGTRLTVL.